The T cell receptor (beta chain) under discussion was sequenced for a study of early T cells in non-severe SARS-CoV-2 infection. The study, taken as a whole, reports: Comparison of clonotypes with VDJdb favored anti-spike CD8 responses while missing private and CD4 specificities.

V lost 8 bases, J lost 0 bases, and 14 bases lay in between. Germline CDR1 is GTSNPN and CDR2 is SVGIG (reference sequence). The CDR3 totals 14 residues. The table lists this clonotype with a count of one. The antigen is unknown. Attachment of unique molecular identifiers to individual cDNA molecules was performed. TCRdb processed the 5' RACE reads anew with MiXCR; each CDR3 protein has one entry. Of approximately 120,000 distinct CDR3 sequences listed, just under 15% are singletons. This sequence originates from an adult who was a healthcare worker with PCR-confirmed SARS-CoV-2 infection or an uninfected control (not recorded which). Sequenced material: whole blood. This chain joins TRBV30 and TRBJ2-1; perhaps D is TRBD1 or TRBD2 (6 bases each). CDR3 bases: TGTGCCGGAGGGGGGACAAGCTCCTACAATGAGCAGTTCTTC. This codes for CAGGGTSSYNEQFF.